This is a list of T cell receptor beta chains from one sample in a study of shared clonotypes between healthy human individuals. Assay: immunoSEQ multiplex PCR; the TCRdb copy retains only in-frame clones and omits some. The sample holds around 88,000 clones, 67% seen once. Material for sequencing was memory CD8+ T cells sorted from blood. Receptors originate from a man between 25 and 39 years old in good health. Both conserved end residues are part of each CDR3.

>TRBV11-3|TRBJ1-1
CASSLDSGNTEAFF
>TRBV14|TRBJ2-1
CASSLLASGYNEQFF
>TRBV7-2|TRBJ2-1
CASSLIAGVLYEQFF
>TRBV10-3|TRBJ2-7
CAISGDRGQAEQYF
>TRBV11-2|TRBJ2-1
CASSSRGNHNEQFF
>TRBV11-2|TRBJ2-5
CASSRTGEETQYF
>TRBV25-1|TRBJ2-7
CASSDRGGPYEQYF
>TRBV30|TRBJ1-2
CAWSSRTGGFYGYTF
>TRBV6-1|TRBJ2-7
CASSVSLQGGYEQYF
>TRBV11-3|TRBJ2-3
CASSLEDPVDTQYF
>TRBV30|TRBJ2-7
CAWSDRREQYF
>TRBV5-4|TRBJ2-2
CASRLAGAGGELFF
>TRBV7-2|TRBJ2-5
CASRQNRGRETQYF
>TRBV29-1|TRBJ2-5
CSVEPPNQETQYF
>TRBV7-2|TRBJ2-5
CASSYRSPETQYF
>TRBV25-1|TRBJ1-5
CASSERYSNQPQHF
>TRBV4-1|TRBJ1-1
CASSQELGWDTEAFF
>TRBV2|TRBJ2-1
CASSSDGGLGGQFF
>TRBV5-1|TRBJ2-2
CASSLRTGLGTGELFF
>TRBV14|TRBJ2-3
CASSHRAVNTDTQYF
>TRBV18|TRBJ2-3
CASSPPLGRAADTQYF
>TRBV27|TRBJ1-1
CASSSPGTGGGTEAFF
>TRBV10-3|TRBJ2-3
CAIKGLGFADTQYF
>TRBV11-2|TRBJ1-3
CASSRVAGPAGNTIYF
>TRBV28|TRBJ1-2
CASLGQSYGYTF
>TRBV27|TRBJ2-1
CASIAGGPSNEQFF
>TRBV28|TRBJ2-7
CATTTATYEQYF
>TRBV25-1|TRBJ1-2
CASSNPGANYGYTF
>TRBV5-1|TRBJ2-2
CASSLKLVSGDTGELFF
>TRBV28|TRBJ1-1
CASSQGSTGSQAFF
>TRBV10-2|TRBJ2-5
CASRQIQETQYF
>TRBV6-4|TRBJ2-1
CASSAGTGAYNEQFF
>TRBV27|TRBJ2-1
CASSLIRWREGPNNEQFF
>TRBV7-2|TRBJ1-2
CASSVRGSFYGYTF
>TRBV21-1|TRBJ2-1
CASSSGGLAGVGYNEQFF
>TRBV4-3|TRBJ1-5
CASSQDLGQGANQPQHF
>TRBV25-1|TRBJ1-4
CASSDPGQPDNEKLFF
>TRBV7-9|TRBJ2-5
CASSPATSKETQYF
>TRBV5-1|TRBJ1-2
CASSLESGELYGYTF
>TRBV4-1|TRBJ2-2
CASSQEGSNTGELFF
>TRBV2|TRBJ2-7
CASSQSSYEQYF
>TRBV9|TRBJ2-1
CASSGSLSGRGNEQFF
>TRBV7-6|TRBJ2-7
CASSLEGSGTSYEQYF
>TRBV5-4|TRBJ2-7
CASSPRTSGTLSYEQYF
>TRBV4-1|TRBJ2-3
CASSPQPAPDTQYF
>TRBV6-6|TRBJ1-5
CASEKTGVSNQPQHF
>TRBV4-1|TRBJ2-1
CASSHLAGEVHEQFF
>TRBV2|TRBJ2-7
CASSDWGTGATVYEQYF
>TRBV28|TRBJ1-5
CASRQGQGTPSNQPQHF
>TRBV9|TRBJ1-5
CASSVEGSNQPQHF
>TRBV6-1|TRBJ2-7
CASSSPVGREQYF